This T cell receptor (beta chain) was documented in a study of T cells after posttransplantation cyclophosphamide. Per germline, CDR1 SGDLS and CDR2 YYNGEE. The ends were cut back, 4 bases at V and 2 bases at J, with 15 bases in the middle. The CDR3 consists of 16 residues. TCRdb keeps only in-frame clones here, not all; method: immunoSEQ multiplex PCR. The table has about 16,000 clones, roughly 92% seen once; the top ten hold more than 0.25%. The naive gate required viable CD3+CD4+ or CD3+CD8+ cells with CCR7+CD45RA+CD45RO-CD95-CD27+CD28+ phenotype. The genes are TRBV9 and TRBJ2-2; a possible D gene is TRBD1 (5 bases). Material: naive CD4+ T cells sorted from blood. The source of this sequence is a woman in her forties or fifties in good health and a related stem cell transplant donor. In DNA, the CDR3 is TGTGCCAGCAGCCCCTGGGGCAGGGTTAACACCGGGGAGCTGTTTTTT. This translates into CASSPWGRVNTGELFF.